A single sample gave rise to the 5 T cell receptor beta chains below, sequenced in a study of regulatory T cells in long-lasting Graves disease. With iRepertoire HTBI primers and Arm-PCR of CDR3 regions, TCR beta libraries were built. MiXCR, run by TCRdb on the multiplex PCR reads, gives a single entry per CDR3 protein. The data show 410,000 or so distinct CDR3 sequences, 15% seen once. Time point denoted: newly diagnosed GD, antithyroid drugs for less than 3 months. The TCR library was made from RNA that had been extracted from PBMCs in TRIzol. These same records also appear under a second study, on T cells in Graves' hyperthyroidism and ophthalmopathy.

The sample was peripheral blood mononuclear cells (PBMCs), taken at new diagnosis, from a patient treated with antithyroid drugs. Receptors originate from a woman in her twenties or thirties with Graves disease.

This clonotype appeared many times. The chain couples TRBV5-6 to TRBJ1-1, with D maybe TRBD1 (6 bases). Per the germline V gene, CDR1 is SGHDT and CDR2 is YYEEEE. The length of the CDR3 is 16 residues. Trimming left V 0 bases short and J 5 bases short, with 17 bases between. CDR3 amino acids: CASSLGGGAGWTEAFF. The CDR3 nucleotides read TGTGCCAGCAGCTTGGGCGGGGGCGCAGGATGGACTGAAGCTTTCTTT.

The chain employs TRBV20-1 and TRBJ2-3; D is possibly TRBD1 or TRBD2 (5 bases each). The CDR3 sequence is 14 residues long. Germline CDR1 DFQATT, CDR2 SNEGSKA (reference sequence). V was cut by 8 bases and J by 3 bases, with 18 bases left in between. CDR3 region: CSTRGGLRTDTQYF. In DNA form, the CDR3 reads TGCAGTACTCGGGGCGGCCTGCGAACAGATACGCAGTATTTT.

This clonotype has more than one count but fewer than ten. The CDR3 DNA is TGTGCCAGCAGTTTAACGGGAGCCGGGGAGACCCAGTACTTC. It yields the protein CASSLTGAGETQYF. This sequence joins TRBV28 and TRBJ2-5, with a tentative D call TRBD2 (6 bases). The CDR3 sequence is 14 residues long. Germline-derived CDR1 and CDR2 are MDHEN and SYDVKM. V was shortened by 2 bases and J by 5 bases, with 12 bases between the two germline ends.

This clonotype was recorded many times. The chain joins TRBV28 to TRBJ2-5, with a tentative D call TRBD1 (5 bases). Germline CDR1 MDHEN, CDR2 SYDVKM. The CDR3 has 16 residues. Deletions cut 5 bases from V and 4 bases from J, with 20 bases between. The chain's CDR3 is CASSKDSYAPRETQYF. The CDR3 DNA reads TGTGCCAGCAGTAAAGACAGTTACGCCCCCCGAGAGACCCAGTACTTC.

Many counts were recorded for this clonotype. The chain combines TRBV27 with TRBJ2-7; 11 bases are a match to TRBD2. This CDR3 comprises 13 residues. Germline CDR1 is MNHEY and CDR2 is SMNVEV (reference sequence). The CDR3 bases are TGTGCAGCTAGGGCTAGCGGGAGGTACGAGCAGTACTTC. Amino acid sequence: CAARASGRYEQYF.